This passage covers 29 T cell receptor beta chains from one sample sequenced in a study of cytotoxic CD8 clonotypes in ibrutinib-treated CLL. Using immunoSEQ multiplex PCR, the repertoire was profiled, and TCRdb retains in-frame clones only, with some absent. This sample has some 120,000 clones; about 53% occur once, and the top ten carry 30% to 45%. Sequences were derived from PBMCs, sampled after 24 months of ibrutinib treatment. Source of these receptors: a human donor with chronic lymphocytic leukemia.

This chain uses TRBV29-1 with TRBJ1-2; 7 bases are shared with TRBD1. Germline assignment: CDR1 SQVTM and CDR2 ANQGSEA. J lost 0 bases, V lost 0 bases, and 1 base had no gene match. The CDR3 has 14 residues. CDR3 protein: CSVEDGQANYGYTF. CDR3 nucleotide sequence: TGCAGCGTTGAAGATGGACAGGCTAACTATGGCTACACCTTC.

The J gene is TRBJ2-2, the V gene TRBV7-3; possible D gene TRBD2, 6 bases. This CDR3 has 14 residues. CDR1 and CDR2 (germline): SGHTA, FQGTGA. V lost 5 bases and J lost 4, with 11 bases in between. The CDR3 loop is CASSPGTVTGELFF. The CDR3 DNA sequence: TGTGCCAGCAGCCCCGGGACTGTCACCGGGGAGCTGTTTTTT. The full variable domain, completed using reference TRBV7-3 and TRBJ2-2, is GAGVSQTPSNKVTEKGKYVELRCDPISGHTALYWYRQSLGQGPEFLIYFQGTGAADDSGLPNDRFFAVRPEGSVSTLKIQRTERGDSAVYLCASSPGTVTGELFFGEGSRLTVL.

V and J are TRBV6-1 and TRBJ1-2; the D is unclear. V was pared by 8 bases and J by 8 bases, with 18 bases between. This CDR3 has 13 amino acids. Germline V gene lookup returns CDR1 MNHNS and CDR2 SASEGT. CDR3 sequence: CASHSAGFYGYTF. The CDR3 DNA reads TGTGCCAGCCATTCAGCTGGGTTTTACGGCTACACCTTC.

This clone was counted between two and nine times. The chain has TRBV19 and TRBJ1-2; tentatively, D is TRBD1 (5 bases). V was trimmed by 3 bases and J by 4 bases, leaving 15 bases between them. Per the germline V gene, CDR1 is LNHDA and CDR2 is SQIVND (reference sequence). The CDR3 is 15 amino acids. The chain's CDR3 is CASSIGQGDGYGYTF. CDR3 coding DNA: TGTGCCAGTAGTATCGGGCAGGGTGACGGCTATGGCTACACCTTC.

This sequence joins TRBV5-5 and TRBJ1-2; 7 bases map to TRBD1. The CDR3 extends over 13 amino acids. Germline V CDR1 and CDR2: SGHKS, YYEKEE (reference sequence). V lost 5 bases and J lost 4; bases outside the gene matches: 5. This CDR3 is CASRRDSSYGYTF. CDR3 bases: TGTGCCAGCAGACGGGACAGCTCCTATGGCTACACCTTC.

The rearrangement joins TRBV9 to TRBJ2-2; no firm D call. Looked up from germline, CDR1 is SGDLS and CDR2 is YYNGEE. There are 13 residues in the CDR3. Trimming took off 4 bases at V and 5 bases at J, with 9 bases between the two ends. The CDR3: CASSPVPTGELFF. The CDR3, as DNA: TGTGCCAGCAGCCCTGTACCAACCGGGGAGCTGTTTTTT.

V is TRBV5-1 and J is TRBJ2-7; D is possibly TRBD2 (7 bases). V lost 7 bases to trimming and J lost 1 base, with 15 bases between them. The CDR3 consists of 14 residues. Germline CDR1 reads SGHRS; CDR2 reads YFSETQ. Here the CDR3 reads CASYLGGPSYEQYF. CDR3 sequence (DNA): TGCGCCAGCTACTTGGGGGGGCCTTCCTACGAGCAGTACTTC.

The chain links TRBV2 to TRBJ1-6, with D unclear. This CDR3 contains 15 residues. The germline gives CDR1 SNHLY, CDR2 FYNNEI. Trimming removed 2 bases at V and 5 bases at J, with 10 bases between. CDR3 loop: CASSEFRPNNSPLHF. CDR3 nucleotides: TGTGCCAGCAGTGAATTTAGACCGAATAATTCACCCCTCCACTTT.

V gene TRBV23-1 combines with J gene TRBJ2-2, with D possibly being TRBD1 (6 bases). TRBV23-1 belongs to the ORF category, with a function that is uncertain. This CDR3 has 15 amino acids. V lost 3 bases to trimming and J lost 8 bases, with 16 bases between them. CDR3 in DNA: TGCGCCAGCAGTCATAAGGGACACCATCGAGGGGAGCTGTTTTTT. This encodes CASSHKGHHRGELFF.

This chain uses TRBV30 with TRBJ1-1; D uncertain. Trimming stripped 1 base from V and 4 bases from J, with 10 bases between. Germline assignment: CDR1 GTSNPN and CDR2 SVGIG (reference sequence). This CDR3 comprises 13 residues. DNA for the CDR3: TGTGCCTGGAGTGAACTGGAGGCCACTGAAGCTTTCTTT. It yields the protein CAWSELEATEAFF.

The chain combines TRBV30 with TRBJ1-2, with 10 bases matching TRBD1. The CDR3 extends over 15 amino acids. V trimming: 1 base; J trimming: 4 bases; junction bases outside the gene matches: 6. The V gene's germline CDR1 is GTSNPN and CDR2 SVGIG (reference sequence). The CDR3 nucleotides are TGTGCCTGGAGTGCTGGGACAGGGGCAGGCTATGGCTACACCTTC. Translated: CAWSAGTGAGYGYTF.

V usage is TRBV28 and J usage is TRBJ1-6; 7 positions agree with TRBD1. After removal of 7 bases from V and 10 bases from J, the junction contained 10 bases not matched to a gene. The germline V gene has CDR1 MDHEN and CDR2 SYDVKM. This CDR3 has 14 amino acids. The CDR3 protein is CASTPGGAQSPLHF. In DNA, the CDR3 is TGTGCCAGCACCCCAGGGGGGGCTCAATCACCCCTCCACTTT. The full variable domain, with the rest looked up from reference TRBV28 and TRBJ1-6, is DVKVTQSSRYLVKRTGEKVFLECVQDMDHENMFWYRQDPGLGLRLIYFSYDVKMKEKGDIPEGYSVSREKKERFSLILESASTNQTSMYLCASTPGGAQSPLHFGNGTRLTVT.

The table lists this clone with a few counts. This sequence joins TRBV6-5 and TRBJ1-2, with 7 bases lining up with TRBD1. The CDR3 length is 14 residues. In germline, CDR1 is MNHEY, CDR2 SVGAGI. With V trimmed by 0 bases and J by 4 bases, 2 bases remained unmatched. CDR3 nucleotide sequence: TGTGCCAGCAGTTACTCGGGACAGACCTATGGCTACACCTTC. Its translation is CASSYSGQTYGYTF.

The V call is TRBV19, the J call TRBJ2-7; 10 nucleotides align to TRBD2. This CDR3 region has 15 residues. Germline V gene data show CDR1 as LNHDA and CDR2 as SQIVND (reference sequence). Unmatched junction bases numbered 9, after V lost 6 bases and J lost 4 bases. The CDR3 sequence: CASRKTSGTHYEQYF. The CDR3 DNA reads TGTGCCAGTAGGAAAACTAGCGGGACACATTACGAGCAGTACTTC.

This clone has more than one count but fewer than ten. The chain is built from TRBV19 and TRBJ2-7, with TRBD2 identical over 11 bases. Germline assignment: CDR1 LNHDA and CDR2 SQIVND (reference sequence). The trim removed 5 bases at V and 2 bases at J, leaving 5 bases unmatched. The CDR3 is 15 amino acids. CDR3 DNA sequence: TGTGCCAGTAGTCATCGTAGCGGGGGGGCCTACGAGCAGTACTTC. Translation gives CASSHRSGGAYEQYF. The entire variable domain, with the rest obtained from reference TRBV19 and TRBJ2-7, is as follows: DGGITQSPKYLFRKEGQNVTLSCEQNLNHDAMYWYRQDPGQGLRLIYYSQIVNDFQKGDIAEGYSVSREKKESFPLTVTSAQKNPTAFYLCASSHRSGGAYEQYFGPGTRLTVT.

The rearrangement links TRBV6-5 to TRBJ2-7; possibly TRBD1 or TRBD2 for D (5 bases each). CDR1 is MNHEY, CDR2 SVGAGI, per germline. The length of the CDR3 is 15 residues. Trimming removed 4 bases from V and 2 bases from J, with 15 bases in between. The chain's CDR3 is CASSSPGTRAYEQYF. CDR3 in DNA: TGTGCCAGCAGTTCCCCCGGGACCCGCGCCTACGAGCAGTACTTC.

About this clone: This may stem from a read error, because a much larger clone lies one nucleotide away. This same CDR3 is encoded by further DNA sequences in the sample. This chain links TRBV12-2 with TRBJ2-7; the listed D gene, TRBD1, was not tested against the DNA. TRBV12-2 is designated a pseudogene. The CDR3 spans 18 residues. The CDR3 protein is CASRLAMAGESHPYEQYF. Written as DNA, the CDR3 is TGTGCAAGTCGCTTAGCAATGGCAGGGGAGTCTCACCCCTACGAGCAGTACTTC.

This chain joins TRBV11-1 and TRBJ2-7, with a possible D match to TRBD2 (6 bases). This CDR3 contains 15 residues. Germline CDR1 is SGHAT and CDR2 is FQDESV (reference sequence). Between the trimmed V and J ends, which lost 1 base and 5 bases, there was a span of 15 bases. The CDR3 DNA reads TGTGCCAGCAGCTTAGGGCCATCGGGGGTCCACGAGCAGTACTTC. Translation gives CASSLGPSGVHEQYF.

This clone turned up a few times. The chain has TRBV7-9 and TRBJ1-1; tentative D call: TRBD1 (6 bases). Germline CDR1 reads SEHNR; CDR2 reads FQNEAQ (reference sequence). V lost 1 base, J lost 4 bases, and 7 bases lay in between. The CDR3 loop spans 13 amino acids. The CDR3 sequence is CASSLGQVTEAFF. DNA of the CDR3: TGTGCCAGCAGCTTAGGACAGGTCACTGAAGCTTTCTTT.

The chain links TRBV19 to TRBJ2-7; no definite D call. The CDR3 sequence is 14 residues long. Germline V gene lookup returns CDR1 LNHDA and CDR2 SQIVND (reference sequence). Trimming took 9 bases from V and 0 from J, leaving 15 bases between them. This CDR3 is CASRKAGFSYEQYF. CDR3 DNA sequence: TGTGCCAGCCGAAAAGCTGGCTTCTCCTACGAGCAGTACTTC.

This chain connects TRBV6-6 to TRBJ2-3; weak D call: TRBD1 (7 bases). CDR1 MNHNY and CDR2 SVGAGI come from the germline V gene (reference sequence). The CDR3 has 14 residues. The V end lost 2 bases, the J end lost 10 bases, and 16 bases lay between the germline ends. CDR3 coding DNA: TGTGCCAGCAGTTACCCCACGCAGGGGGAGGCGCAGTATTTT. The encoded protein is CASSYPTQGEAQYF.

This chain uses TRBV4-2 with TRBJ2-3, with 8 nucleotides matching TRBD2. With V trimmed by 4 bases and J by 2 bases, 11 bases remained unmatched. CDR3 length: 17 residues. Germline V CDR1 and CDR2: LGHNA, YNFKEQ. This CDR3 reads CASSPWAGGQPTDTQYF. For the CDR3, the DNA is TGTGCCAGCAGCCCCTGGGCGGGGGGCCAACCCACAGATACGCAGTATTTT.

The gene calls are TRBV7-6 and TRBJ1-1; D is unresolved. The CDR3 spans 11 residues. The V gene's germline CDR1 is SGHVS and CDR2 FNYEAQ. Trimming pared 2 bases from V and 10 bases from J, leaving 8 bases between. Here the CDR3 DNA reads TGTGCCAGCAGCTTAACTCCTGGAGCTTTCTTT. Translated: CASSLTPGAFF.

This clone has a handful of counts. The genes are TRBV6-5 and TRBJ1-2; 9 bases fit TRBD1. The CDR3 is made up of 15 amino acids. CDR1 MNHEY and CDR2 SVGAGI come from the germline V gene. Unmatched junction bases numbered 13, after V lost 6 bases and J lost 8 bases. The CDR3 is CASSPKQGAIGGYTF. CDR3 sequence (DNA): TGTGCCAGCAGCCCAAAACAGGGGGCGATAGGAGGCTACACCTTC.

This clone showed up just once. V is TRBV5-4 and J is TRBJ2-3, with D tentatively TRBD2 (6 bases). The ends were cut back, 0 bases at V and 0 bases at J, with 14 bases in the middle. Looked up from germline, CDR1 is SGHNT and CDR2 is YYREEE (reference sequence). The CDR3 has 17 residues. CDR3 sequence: CASSLGGAGSSTDTQYF. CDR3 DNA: TGTGCCAGCAGCTTGGGAGGAGCGGGTTCTAGCACAGATACGCAGTATTTT.

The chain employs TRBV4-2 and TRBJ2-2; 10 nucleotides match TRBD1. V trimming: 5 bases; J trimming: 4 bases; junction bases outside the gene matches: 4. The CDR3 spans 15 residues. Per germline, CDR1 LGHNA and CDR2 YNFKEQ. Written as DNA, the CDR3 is TGTGCCAGCAGCTTGAGGACAGGGGGCACCGGGGAGCTGTTTTTT. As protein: CASSLRTGGTGELFF.

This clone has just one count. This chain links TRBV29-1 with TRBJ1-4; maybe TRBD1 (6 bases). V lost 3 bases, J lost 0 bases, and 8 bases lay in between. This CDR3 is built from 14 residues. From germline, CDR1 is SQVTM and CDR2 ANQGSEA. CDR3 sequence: CSVEDRATNEKLFF. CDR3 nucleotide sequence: TGCAGCGTTGAGGACAGAGCAACTAATGAAAAACTGTTTTTT.

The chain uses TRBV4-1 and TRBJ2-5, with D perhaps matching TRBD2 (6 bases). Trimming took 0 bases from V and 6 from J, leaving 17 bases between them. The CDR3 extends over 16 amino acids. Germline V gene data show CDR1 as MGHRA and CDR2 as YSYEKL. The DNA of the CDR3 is TGCGCCAGCAGCCAAGAAGGTTTAAGGGACTCGAAGACCCAGTACTTC. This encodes CASSQEGLRDSKTQYF.

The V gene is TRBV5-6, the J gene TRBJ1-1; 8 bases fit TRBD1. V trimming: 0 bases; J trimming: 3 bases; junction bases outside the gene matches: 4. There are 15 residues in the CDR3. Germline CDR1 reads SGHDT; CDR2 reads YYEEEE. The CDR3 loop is CASSLARGLDTEAFF. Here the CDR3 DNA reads TGTGCCAGCAGCTTGGCCAGGGGGCTGGACACTGAAGCTTTCTTT.